A single sample is the source of the 19 T cell receptor beta chains below, sequenced in a study of monozygotic twins with inflammatory bowel disease. TCRdb re-called the 5' RACE reads, yielding one record per CDR3 amino acid sequence without DNA. This repertoire includes 150,000 to 200,000 distinct CDR3 sequences. Sample: blood. The origin of the receptors is a human donor with ulcerative colitis or Crohn's disease, or a healthy co-twin of an affected twin (not recorded which).

The chain is built from TRBV10-3 and TRBJ2-5; with no DNA, the TCRdb D assignment of TRBD1 cannot be verified. This CDR3 has 17 residues. Per germline, CDR1 ENHRY and CDR2 SYGVKD. The CDR3: CAISESPGTDFQETQYF.

This rearrangement joins TRBV30 to TRBJ2-2; the D gene TCRdb calls, TRBD2, cannot be checked with no DNA. The CDR3 has 14 amino acids. Germline CDR1 is GTSNPN and CDR2 is SVGIG (reference sequence). This CDR3 is CAGMSLAFAGELFF.

The chain has TRBV6-6 and TRBJ2-3. From germline, CDR1 is MNHNY and CDR2 SVGAGI (reference sequence). The CDR3 has 12 residues. The chain's CDR3 is CASSFSGDTQYF.

The chain employs TRBV29-1 and TRBJ2-1; TCRdb's D call, TRBD1, is unchecked because there is no DNA. The CDR3 contains 16 residues. Germline V lookup: CDR1 SQVTM, CDR2 ANQGSEA. The CDR3 is CSVESGQGGVYNEQFF.

J is TRBJ2-7 and V is TRBV5-5; the D call of TRBD1 rests on TCRdb alone, since no DNA is present to check it. Germline lookup yields CDR1 SGHKS and CDR2 YYEKEE (reference sequence). The CDR3 has 12 amino acids. The CDR3 reads CASSLAGEKQYF.

The rearrangement links TRBV7-6 to TRBJ2-3; absent DNA, TCRdb's TRBD1 call cannot be checked. CDR1 SGHVS and CDR2 FNYEAQ come from the germline V gene. The CDR3 has 14 residues. CDR3 amino acids: CASSLAGAADTQYF.

The chain recombines TRBV20-1 with TRBJ2-1; TCRdb designates TRBD1, a call that cannot be tested without DNA. In germline, CDR1 is DFQATT, CDR2 SNEGSKA (reference sequence). This CDR3 spans 14 amino acids. The CDR3 loop reads CSATGATGYNEQFF.

V is TRBV18 and J is TRBJ2-2; without DNA, the TCRdb call of TRBD1 cannot be checked. The CDR3 is 15 amino acids. The germline CDR1 and CDR2 sequences are KGHSH and LQKENI. CDR3 in amino acids: CASLRQGANTGELFF.

The chain links TRBV5-5 to TRBJ2-3. CDR1 is SGHKS, CDR2 YYEKEE, per germline (reference sequence). This CDR3 comprises 11 residues. This CDR3 is CASSLGIEQYF.

V and J are TRBV20-1 and TRBJ2-2. This CDR3 is built from 11 residues. CDR1 DFQATT and CDR2 SNEGSKA come from the germline V gene (reference sequence). The CDR3 loop reads CSARGSGELFF.

The chain carries TRBV7-9 and TRBJ2-3. This CDR3 is 14 amino acids long. Germline V lookup: CDR1 SEHNR, CDR2 FQNEAQ (reference sequence). This CDR3 reads CASSLTASTDTQYF.

This chain uses TRBV7-9 with TRBJ2-7; as DNA is missing, the TRBD2 call by TCRdb cannot be tested. The CDR3 extends over 15 amino acids. CDR1 and CDR2 (germline): SEHNR, FQNEAQ (reference sequence). CDR3 loop: CASSSEDLGNYEQYF.

The genes are TRBV28 and TRBJ2-3; TCRdb's D call of TRBD1 is untestable without DNA. Germline V CDR1 and CDR2: MDHEN, SYDVKM. The CDR3 consists of 13 residues. CDR3 protein: CASEGVSTDTQYF.

V gene TRBV6-5 combines with J gene TRBJ1-6. Germline CDR1 is MNHEY and CDR2 is SVGAGI. The CDR3 loop spans 16 amino acids. The CDR3 protein is CASSYSSRRFNSPLHF.

The CDR3 here is CSARDRRQGAMIDTQYF. The J gene is TRBJ2-3, the V gene TRBV20-1; TCRdb's D gene call, TRBD1, goes unchecked for lack of DNA. The CDR3 extends over 17 amino acids. CDR1 is DFQATT and CDR2 is SNEGSKA in the germline V gene (reference sequence).

This chain uses TRBV5-6 with TRBJ2-2; TCRdb selects TRBD1, and the lack of DNA leaves this call unchecked. The CDR3 consists of 16 residues. Germline CDR1 and CDR2: SGHDT and YYEEEE. The CDR3 spells CASSPHRGRNTGELFF.

The chain employs TRBV7-3 and TRBJ2-3; with no DNA, the TCRdb D assignment of TRBD1 cannot be verified. This CDR3 has 12 amino acids. Looked up from germline, CDR1 is SGHTA and CDR2 is FQGTGA. CDR3 in amino acids: CASSVHSGTEYF. Drawing the rest from reference TRBV7-3 and TRBJ2-3, the complete variable domain is GAGVSQTPSNKVTEKGKYVELRCDPISGHTALYWYRQSLGQGPEFLIYFQGTGAADDSGLPNDRFFAVRPEGSVSTLKIQRTERGDSAVYLCASSVHSGTEYFGPGTRLTVL.

The chain carries TRBV5-1 and TRBJ2-2; as DNA is missing, the TRBD2 call by TCRdb cannot be tested. In germline, CDR1 is SGHRS, CDR2 YFSETQ. CDR3 length equals 16 residues. CDR3 loop: CASSRGLAANTGELFF.

The chain employs TRBV6-5 and TRBJ1-5. The germline gives CDR1 MNHEY, CDR2 SVGAGI. This CDR3 spans 13 amino acids. The CDR3 loop reads CASRPYSNQPQHF.